This entry lists 21 T cell receptor beta chains sequenced from one sample in a study of shared clonotypes between healthy human individuals. Clones were sequenced by immunoSEQ multiplex PCR, and TCRdb holds only the in-frame ones, with some missing. Among 1.4 million to 1.5 million clones listed, 96% were seen once. The sequencing input was naive CD4+ T cells sorted from blood. Subset given: CD45RA+ positively selected. The source of these receptors is a man aged 25-45 years in good health.

The gene calls are TRBV19 and TRBJ1-1; D is possibly TRBD1 (6 bases). CDR3 size: 16 residues. In germline, CDR1 is LNHDA, CDR2 SQIVND (reference sequence). V was trimmed by 10 bases and J by 0 bases, leaving 21 bases between them. Here the CDR3 reads CATSDSSKPLNTEAFF. The CDR3 DNA sequence: TGTGCCACCTCGGACAGCTCGAAGCCCCTGAACACTGAAGCTTTCTTT. Variable domain in full (rest from reference TRBV19 and TRBJ1-1): DGGITQSPKYLFRKEGQNVTLSCEQNLNHDAMYWYRQDPGQGLRLIYYSQIVNDFQKGDIAEGYSVSREKKESFPLTVTSAQKNPTAFYLCATSDSSKPLNTEAFFGQGTRLTVV.

The chain is built from TRBV18 and TRBJ2-3; TRBD2 aligns across 16 bases. The V gene's germline CDR1 is KGHSH and CDR2 LQKENI. This CDR3 spans 17 amino acids. With 3 bases clipped from V and 3 bases from J, the junction kept 3 bases outside the gene matches. The CDR3 sequence is CASSPSGLAGGTDTQYF. The CDR3 nucleotides are TGTGCCAGCTCACCCTCGGGACTAGCGGGAGGGACAGATACGCAGTATTTT.

The rearrangement links TRBV11-2 to TRBJ2-5; D is possibly TRBD2 (5 bases). CDR1 SGHAT and CDR2 FQNNGV come from the germline V gene. CDR3 length: 14 amino acids. Trimming removed 5 bases from V and 7 bases from J, with 17 bases in between. As DNA, the CDR3 is TGTGCCAGCAGCCCTAAACTAGTCTTAGGGACCCAGTACTTC. Translation: CASSPKLVLGTQYF. The full variable domain, completed using reference TRBV11-2 and TRBJ2-5, is EAGVAQSPRYKIIEKRQSVAFWCNPISGHATLYWYQQILGQGPKLLIQFQNNGVVDDSQLPKDRFSAERLKGVDSTLKIQPAKLEDSAVYLCASSPKLVLGTQYFGPGTRLLVL.

This clone has just one count. This CDR3 is also generated by other DNA sequences in the sample. The rearrangement uses TRBV15 and TRBJ2-2, with D hard to call. The CDR3 totals 13 residues. V was cut by 2 bases and J by 4 bases, with 5 bases left in between. Germline CDR1 reads LNHNV; CDR2 reads YYDKDF (reference sequence). In nucleotides, the CDR3 is TGTGCCACCAGCAGACGTATCACCGGGGAGCTGTTTTTT. Translation: CATSRRITGELFF.

Concerning this clone itself: Other nucleotide sequences from this sample produce the same CDR3. The chain links TRBV18 to TRBJ2-5; D unclear. The CDR3 extends over 13 amino acids. Germline lookup yields CDR1 KGHSH and CDR2 LQKENI. V was shortened by 6 bases and J by 4 bases, with 12 bases between the two germline ends. CDR3 amino acids: CASSPPIRETQYF. CDR3 DNA sequence: TGTGCCAGCTCGCCTCCGATAAGAGAGACCCAGTACTTC.

This sequence joins TRBV6-1 and TRBJ2-2, with TRBD1 matching over 9 bases. V shed 7 bases and J 7 bases; nucleotides not matched to a gene: 4. The length of the CDR3 is 13 residues. CDR1 is MNHNS and CDR2 is SASEGT in the germline V gene. The CDR3 DNA sequence: TGTGCCAGCAAGGGACAGGGTTTCGGGGAGCTGTTTTTT. Translated, it gives CASKGQGFGELFF.

The rearrangement uses TRBV5-5 and TRBJ1-5; D gene ambiguous. Germline-derived CDR1 and CDR2 are SGHKS and YYEKEE (reference sequence). The CDR3 covers 16 residues. Trimming pared 1 base from V and 6 bases from J, leaving 17 bases between. The DNA of the CDR3 is TGTGCCAGCAGCTTGAAGATTCGGGAGTCAGGTCAGCCCCAGCATTTT. The encoded protein is CASSLKIRESGQPQHF.

The V and J genes are TRBV19 and TRBJ2-5, with 9 bases fitting TRBD1. The junction had 4 bases not matched to a gene; V was cut back by 3 bases and J by 5 bases. CDR1 and CDR2 from the germline V gene are LNHDA and SQIVND (reference sequence). The CDR3 has 14 amino acids. CDR3 nucleotides: TGTGCCAGTAGTATGGGACAGGGACGCGAGACCCAGTACTTC. Amino acids: CASSMGQGRETQYF.

The chain couples TRBV5-1 to TRBJ2-1, with 7 bases fitting TRBD2. J was trimmed by 7 bases and V by 8 bases; bases with no gene match: 12. CDR3 length: 14 residues. Germline CDR1 is SGHRS and CDR2 is YFSETQ. The CDR3 DNA sequence: TGCGCCAGTATGGGCGGGAGTCACTTGAATGAGCAGTTCTTC. Protein product: CASMGGSHLNEQFF.

J is TRBJ2-5 and V is TRBV28; tentative D call: TRBD1 (5 bases). Germline values: CDR1 MDHEN, CDR2 SYDVKM. V lost 5 bases to trimming and J lost 3 bases, with 16 bases between them. CDR3 length: 15 amino acids. This chain's CDR3 is CASSRVGQGEETQYF. CDR3 DNA: TGTGCCAGCAGTAGGGTTGGCCAGGGTGAAGAGACCCAGTACTTC.

This chain links TRBV4-3 with TRBJ1-1, with no clear D. With 4 bases removed from V and 3 bases from J, the gap between germline ends came to 9 bases. Germline CDR1 LGHNA, CDR2 YSLEER. There are 13 residues in the CDR3. CDR3 sequence reads: CASSLNDYTEAFF. CDR3 in DNA: TGCGCCAGCAGCCTCAACGATTACACTGAAGCTTTCTTT.

This chain connects TRBV27 to TRBJ1-4; 8 bases map to TRBD1. This CDR3 is 17 amino acids long. V dropped 5 bases and J dropped 7; count of bases not matched to a gene: 15. Germline V lookup: CDR1 MNHEY, CDR2 SMNVEV (reference sequence). CDR3 DNA: TGTGCCAGCAGTAGGAGACAGGGGACTAACCGGGGTGAAAAACTGTTTTTT. As protein: CASSRRQGTNRGEKLFF.

V is TRBV28 and J is TRBJ1-3; D uncertain. The CDR3 has 12 residues. Germline V gives CDR1 MDHEN, CDR2 SYDVKM. Trimming shortened V by 5 bases and J by 4 bases, and 6 bases separated the two germline ends. The CDR3 sequence is CASSVNGNTIYF. The CDR3 DNA sequence: TGTGCCAGCAGTGTGAACGGAAACACCATATATTTT.

This sequence joins TRBV4-1 and TRBJ2-4; tentatively, D is TRBD1 (6 bases). CDR1 is MGHRA and CDR2 is YSYEKL in the germline V gene. V lost 4 bases and J lost 6, with 19 bases in between. The CDR3 loop spans 16 amino acids. Here the CDR3 DNA reads TGCGCCAGCAGCCCTACGACAGGTGGGGACCGAAACATTCAGTACTTC. Residues: CASSPTTGGDRNIQYF.

This sequence joins TRBV27 and TRBJ2-7; D remains ambiguous. Trimming took off 5 bases at V and 2 bases at J, with 7 bases between the two ends. This CDR3 spans 12 amino acids. From germline, CDR1 is MNHEY and CDR2 SMNVEV (reference sequence). CDR3 in amino acids: CASSHPPYEQYF. In nucleotides, the CDR3 is TGTGCCAGCAGTCACCCCCCCTACGAGCAGTACTTC.

The chain is built from TRBV10-3 and TRBJ2-1; TRBD2 agrees at 10 bases. This CDR3 has 17 residues. Germline CDR1 and CDR2: ENHRY and SYGVKD. Germline trimming cut 0 bases from V and 5 bases from J; bases unmatched to any gene: 7. Here the CDR3 DNA reads TGTGCCATCAGTGAGTCGAAGGTAGCGGGAGGTGACAATGAGCAGTTCTTC. Its protein is CAISESKVAGGDNEQFF.

A remark on this clone: The same CDR3 also results from other DNA sequences found in this sample. This chain links TRBV18 with TRBJ2-1; 13 bases are shared with TRBD2. The CDR3 runs to 16 residues. CDR1 and CDR2 (germline): KGHSH, LQKENI. J gave up 6 bases and V 3 bases, and 5 bases lay outside the gene matches. CDR3 loop: CASSPPGLAGLNEQFF. The CDR3 DNA reads as TGTGCCAGCTCACCCCCGGGACTAGCGGGACTCAATGAGCAGTTCTTC.

CDR3 amino acids: CASSHEIGSYGYTF. CDR3 in DNA: TGTGCCAGCAGCCATGAAATCGGTTCCTATGGCTACACCTTC. The rearrangement links TRBV5-4 to TRBJ1-2, with no clear D. Between the trimmed V and J ends, which lost 4 bases and 4 bases, there was a span of 14 bases. The CDR3 runs 14 residues. In germline, CDR1 is SGHNT, CDR2 YYREEE (reference sequence).

This sequence joins TRBV5-6 and TRBJ2-7; the D gene is possibly TRBD1 (5 bases). The V gene lost 0 bases and the J gene lost 6 bases, with 22 bases spanning the gap. In germline, CDR1 is SGHDT, CDR2 YYEEEE. The CDR3 is 17 residues long. The CDR3 region has the DNA TGTGCCAGCAGCTTGGGAAGGGCAGGGCCGCCTTTTCCCGAGCAGTACTTC. Translation gives CASSLGRAGPPFPEQYF.

The chain is built from TRBV10-3 and TRBJ2-7, with D perhaps TRBD1 (5 bases). The V end lost 4 bases, the J end lost 5 bases, and 9 bases lay between the germline ends. This CDR3 is built from 12 residues. Per germline, CDR1 ENHRY and CDR2 SYGVKD. CDR3 sequence: CAISVGPNEQYF. DNA of the CDR3: TGTGCCATCAGTGTGGGGCCCAACGAGCAGTACTTC.

The chain employs TRBV14 and TRBJ2-1, with 8 positions matching TRBD2. V dropped 1 base and J dropped 8; count of bases not matched to a gene: 10. This CDR3 has 16 amino acids. Germline V CDR1 and CDR2: SGHDN, FVKESK. The CDR3 region is CASSQGSSSGTHEQFF. DNA for the CDR3: TGTGCCAGCAGCCAAGGAAGTAGTAGCGGGACACATGAGCAGTTCTTC.